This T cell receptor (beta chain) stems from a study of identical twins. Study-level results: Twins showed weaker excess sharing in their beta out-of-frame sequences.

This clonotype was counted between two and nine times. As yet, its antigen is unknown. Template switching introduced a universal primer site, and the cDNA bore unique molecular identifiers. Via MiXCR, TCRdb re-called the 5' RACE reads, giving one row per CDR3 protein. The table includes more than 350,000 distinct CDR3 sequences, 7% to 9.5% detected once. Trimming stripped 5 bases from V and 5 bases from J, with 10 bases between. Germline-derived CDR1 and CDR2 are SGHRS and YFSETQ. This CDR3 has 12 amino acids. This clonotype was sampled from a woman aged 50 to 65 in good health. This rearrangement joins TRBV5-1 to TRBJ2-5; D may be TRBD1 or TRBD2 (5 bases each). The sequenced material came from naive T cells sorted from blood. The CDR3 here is CASSFRDETQYF. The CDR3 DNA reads TGCGCCAGCAGTTTTCGGGACGAGACCCAGTACTTC.